Listed below are T cell receptor beta chains from one sample, sequenced in a study of identical twins. TCRdb itself ran the 5' RACE reads through MiXCR, one entry per CDR3 protein. The sample has around 570,000 distinct CDR3 sequences, 9.5% to 10% seen once. These same data were also listed under a study on yellow fever vaccine responses in identical twins.

Input material: PBMCs. The receptors here all came from a woman aged 18-29 years in good health. Each CDR3 is given with its conserved first and last residue.

j_gene	len	v_gene	CDR3aa
TRBJ1-6	15	TRBV11-1	CASSWAQGGNSPLHF
TRBJ1-5	13	TRBV6-6	CASSFSSNQPQHF
TRBJ2-7	11	TRBV7-8	CASRDSHEQYF
TRBJ2-7	16	TRBV5-1	CASSPRTSGVTYEQYF
TRBJ2-2	12	TRBV12-3/TRBV12-4	CASSPGTGELFF
TRBJ1-1	14	TRBV10-3	CAISAGQGNTEAFF
TRBJ1-1	15	TRBV10-2	CASTPRGIRNTEAFF
TRBJ2-3	13	TRBV5-1	CASKTGGLDTQYF
TRBJ2-5	11	TRBV30	CAWSATGVQYF
TRBJ2-5	17	TRBV7-2	CASSPRATSGGRETQYF
TRBJ2-2	16	TRBV11-2	CASSPGLAGWTGELFF
TRBJ2-1	12	TRBV12-3/TRBV12-4	CASSSWRYEQFF
TRBJ2-5	15	TRBV19	CASSIGTGGIETQYF
TRBJ2-7	11	TRBV28	CASSFTYEQYF
TRBJ2-5	15	TRBV5-1	CASSLDGREKETQYF
TRBJ2-5	13	TRBV6-2/TRBV6-3	CASSYREEETQYF
TRBJ2-1	13	TRBV29-1	CSPAGLAGGEQFF
TRBJ2-1	16	TRBV20-1	CSARDPGGISYNEQFF
TRBJ2-1	13	TRBV20-1	CSAQSGLRVEQFF
TRBJ2-3	12	TRBV20-1	CSAPDNTDTQYF
TRBJ2-1	14	TRBV6-6	CASSPQGAYNEQFF
TRBJ2-7	15	TRBV4-1	CASSQGLAETYEQYF
TRBJ1-5	13	TRBV2	CASSSQGAPPQHF
TRBJ2-3	16	TRBV27	CASTSKRGDSTDTQYF
TRBJ2-1	15	TRBV7-9	CASSSRDGTYNEQFF
TRBJ2-5	15	TRBV12-3/TRBV12-4	CASRLNSHNQETQYF
TRBJ1-1	14	TRBV7-9	CASRPNLTVRKAFF
TRBJ2-7	14	TRBV7-2	CASSYGQGASEQYF